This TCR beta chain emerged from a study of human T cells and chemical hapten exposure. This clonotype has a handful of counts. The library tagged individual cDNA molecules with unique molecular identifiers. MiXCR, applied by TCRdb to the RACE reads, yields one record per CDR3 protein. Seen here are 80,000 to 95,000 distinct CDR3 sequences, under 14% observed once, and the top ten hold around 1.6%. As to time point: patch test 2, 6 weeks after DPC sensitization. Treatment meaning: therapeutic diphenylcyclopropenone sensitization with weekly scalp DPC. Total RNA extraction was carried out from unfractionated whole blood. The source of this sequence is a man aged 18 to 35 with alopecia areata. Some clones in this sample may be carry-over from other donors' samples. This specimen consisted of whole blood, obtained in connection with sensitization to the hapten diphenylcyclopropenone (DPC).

CDR3 in DNA: TGTGCCAGCAGTTACCCCTCAGCAGATACGCAGTATTTT. Translated: CASSYPSADTQYF. This chain links TRBV6-5 with TRBJ2-3, with D hard to call. The V gene's germline CDR1 is MNHEY and CDR2 SVGAGI. The length of the CDR3 is 13 residues. Deletions cut 2 bases from V and 4 bases from J, with 7 bases between.